Each of the 2 T cell receptor beta chains below was sequenced from the same sample in a study of identical twins. TCRdb reprocessed the 5' RACE reads via MiXCR and lists one record per CDR3 protein. The table includes hundreds of thousands of distinct CDR3 sequences, over 15% detected once. The sample was also reused in another study, on T cells expressing NK-cell markers.

The sequenced sample consisted of PBMCs. Receptors were obtained from a woman between 18 and 29 years old in good health.

The chain combines TRBV7-2 with TRBJ2-5; tentatively, D is TRBD1 or TRBD2 (6 bases each). CDR3 length: 15 residues. The germline CDR1 and CDR2 sequences are SGHTA and FQGNSA. Trimming removed 6 bases from V and 2 bases from J, with 16 bases in between. The CDR3 DNA follows: TGTGCCAGCAGTCCCCTCGGGGGCCGTCAAGAGACCCAGTACTTC. Protein: CASSPLGGRQETQYF.

The rearrangement uses TRBV12-3 or TRBV12-4 and TRBJ1-6, with D perhaps TRBD1 (5 bases). The CDR3 totals 14 residues. V was shortened by 8 bases and J by 8 bases, with 16 bases between the two germline ends. In DNA, the CDR3 is TGTGCCAGCGCCCCAGGGATTGCGTATTCACCCCTCCACTTT. This encodes CASAPGIAYSPLHF.